The 31 T cell receptor beta chains below were found in one sample sequenced in a study of cytomegalovirus exposure and HLA in healthy donors. It was with 60 Vbeta and 13 Jbeta primers that the PCR ran. Sequencing used immunoSEQ multiplex PCR; TCRdb keeps in-frame clones, though not all of them. This sample yields roughly 190,000 clones, of which around 87% are seen a single time; roughly 0.98% belongs to the top ten. The sequencing input was PBMCs. The source is a boy between 2 and 10 years old in good health and CMV-seronegative.

The J gene is TRBJ1-1, the V gene TRBV7-9; TRBD1 matches 9 bases. The CDR3 totals 12 residues. Germline V gene data show CDR1 as SEHNR and CDR2 as FQNEAQ (reference sequence). Trimming cost V 10 bases and J 6 bases; bases outside gene matches: 6. The CDR3 is CAILQGAAEAFF. The CDR3 DNA sequence: TGTGCCATTTTACAGGGGGCCGCTGAAGCTTTCTTT.

The chain has TRBV6-6 and TRBJ2-3, with 8 bases identical to TRBD1. Germline loops: CDR1 MNHNY, CDR2 SVGAGI (reference sequence). After removal of 0 bases from V and 1 base from J, the junction contained 3 bases not matched to a gene. The CDR3 is 16 amino acids. The CDR3: CASSYSTGGGTDTQYF. The CDR3 DNA is TGTGCCAGCAGTTACTCAACAGGGGGTGGCACAGATACGCAGTATTTT.

The chain combines TRBV10-3 with TRBJ2-1, with 11 bases aligning to TRBD2. This CDR3 has 13 residues. V lost 10 bases to trimming and J lost 5 bases; unmatched junction nucleotides: 4. CDR1 is ENHRY and CDR2 is SYGVKD in the germline V gene. Here the CDR3 reads CASVAGGNNEQFF. DNA for the CDR3: TGTGCCAGCGTAGCGGGAGGGAACAATGAGCAGTTCTTC.

The sample holds a few counts of this clone. This chain connects TRBV28 to TRBJ1-1; no reliable D call. Germline CDR1 is MDHEN and CDR2 is SYDVKM. This CDR3 spans 11 amino acids. The ends were cut back, 8 bases at V and 5 bases at J, with 9 bases in the middle. The CDR3 sequence: CASVTSTEAFF. The CDR3 nucleotides are TGTGCCAGCGTAACATCGACTGAAGCTTTCTTT.

The chain joins TRBV7-9 to TRBJ1-5, with TRBD1 matching 7 bases. The junction had 5 bases not matched to a gene; V was cut back by 4 bases and J by 5 bases. The CDR3 loop spans 14 amino acids. The germline gives CDR1 SEHNR, CDR2 FQNEAQ (reference sequence). The CDR3 region is CASSSGQVDQPQHF. The CDR3 nucleotides read TGTGCCAGCAGCTCCGGACAGGTCGATCAGCCCCAGCATTTT.

The rearrangement joins TRBV6-6 to TRBJ1-1, with 8 bases lining up with TRBD1. J was trimmed by 7 bases and V by 6 bases; bases with no gene match: 7. The CDR3 spans 13 residues. Germline lookup yields CDR1 MNHNY and CDR2 SVGAGI (reference sequence). As DNA, the CDR3 is TGTGCCAGCAGCCGATCCGACAGGGGTGAAGCTTTCTTT. Residues: CASSRSDRGEAFF.

J is TRBJ1-1 and V is TRBV15; D is undetermined. From germline, CDR1 is LNHNV and CDR2 YYDKDF (reference sequence). V shed 5 bases and J shed 1 base, with 14 bases lying between them. CDR3 size: 15 residues. CDR3 in DNA: TGTGCCACCAGCCCCCAGGTAGCGGCGAACACTGAAGCTTTCTTT. Its translation: CATSPQVAANTEAFF.

The table lists this clone with a few counts. This chain links TRBV13 with TRBJ1-1; TRBD1 matches 11 bases. Germline trimming cut 5 bases from V and 2 bases from J; bases unmatched to any gene: 4. The CDR3 consists of 15 residues. The germline gives CDR1 PRHDT, CDR2 FYEKMQ (reference sequence). The CDR3 spells CASSPGTGGNTEAFF. The DNA for the CDR3 is TGTGCCAGCAGCCCAGGGACAGGGGGTAACACTGAAGCTTTCTTT.

This clone was seen more than once but under ten times. The CDR3 reads CASSLAAHTYEQYF. Written as DNA, the CDR3 is TGTGCCAGCAGTTTAGCTGCTCACACCTACGAGCAGTACTTC. This chain uses TRBV28 with TRBJ2-7, with D uncertain. This CDR3 comprises 14 residues. V was trimmed by 2 bases and J by 2 bases, leaving 10 bases between them. Germline CDR1 and CDR2: MDHEN and SYDVKM. The whole variable domain, filled in from reference TRBV28 and TRBJ2-7, reads DVKVTQSSRYLVKRTGEKVFLECVQDMDHENMFWYRQDPGLGLRLIYFSYDVKMKEKGDIPEGYSVSREKKERFSLILESASTNQTSMYLCASSLAAHTYEQYFGPGTRLTVT.

The chain couples TRBV14 to TRBJ2-1; 12 positions agree with TRBD2. Germline-derived CDR1 and CDR2 are SGHDN and FVKESK. This CDR3 is built from 16 residues. The ends lost 4 bases at V and 4 bases at J; junction bases unmatched: 5. CDR3 protein: CASSPTSGSWYNEQFF. The CDR3 nucleotides are TGTGCCAGCAGCCCGACTAGCGGGAGTTGGTACAATGAGCAGTTCTTC.

The rearrangement joins TRBV29-1 to TRBJ2-3; 8 nucleotides agree with TRBD1. There are 14 residues in the CDR3. Germline V gene data show CDR1 as SQVTM and CDR2 as ANQGSEA. The V segment lost 6 bases and the J segment 4 bases; nucleotides outside the gene matches: 9. Here the CDR3 reads CSVSTGEVSDTQYF. CDR3 nucleotide sequence: TGCAGCGTATCGACAGGGGAGGTATCAGATACGCAGTATTTT.

The V and J genes are TRBV6-1 and TRBJ1-1; the D is unclear. Trimming pared 6 bases from V and 0 bases from J, leaving 11 bases between. Looked up from germline, CDR1 is MNHNS and CDR2 is SASEGT. This CDR3 region has 14 residues. The CDR3 nucleotides read TGTGCCAGCAGCGACATGTTCATGAACACTGAAGCTTTCTTT. Its protein product is CASSDMFMNTEAFF.

The V call is TRBV5-5, the J call TRBJ2-1; 7 bases line up with TRBD2. The V gene's germline CDR1 is SGHKS and CDR2 YYEKEE (reference sequence). V was pared by 3 bases and J by 0 bases, with 6 bases of the junction left unmatched. This CDR3 is built from 16 residues. CDR3 bases: TGTGCCAGCAGCTACCGGGGCGGGAGCTCCTACAATGAGCAGTTCTTC. It translates to CASSYRGGSSYNEQFF. Complete variable domain (other parts from reference TRBV5-5 and TRBJ2-1): DAGVTQSPTHLIKTRGQQVTLRCSPISGHKSVSWYQQVLGQGPQFIFQYYEKEERGRGNFPDRFSARQFPNYSSELNVNALLLGDSALYLCASSYRGGSSYNEQFFGPGTRLTVL.

The CDR3 DNA is TGTGCCAGCAGTTTACGGCAGGGATCCTCTGGGGCCAACGTCCTGACTTTC. Translated, it gives CASSLRQGSSGANVLTF. This rearrangement joins TRBV27 to TRBJ2-6, with D perhaps matching TRBD1 (5 bases). This CDR3 has 17 residues. Germline V gene sequence: CDR1 MNHEY, CDR2 SMNVEV (reference sequence). Trimming left V 2 bases short and J 0 bases short, with 11 bases between. The complete variable domain, with remaining parts taken from reference TRBV27 and TRBJ2-6, reads EAQVTQNPRYLITVTGKKLTVTCSQNMNHEYMSWYRQDPGLGLRQIYYSMNVEVTDKGDVPEGYKVSRKEKRNFPLILESPSPNQTSLYFCASSLRQGSSGANVLTFGAGSRLTVL.

The chain links TRBV28 to TRBJ2-1; 9 nucleotides line up with TRBD2. The CDR3 is 16 amino acids. Germline CDR1 is MDHEN and CDR2 is SYDVKM. Unmatched junction bases numbered 8, after V lost 1 base and J lost 7 bases. Here the CDR3 DNA reads TGTGCCAGCAGTTTATCGCGGGGGGGAGGGGGGAATGAGCAGTTCTTC. Protein sequence: CASSLSRGGGGNEQFF.

The chain recombines TRBV5-8 with TRBJ2-7; 9 positions match TRBD2. The length of the CDR3 is 15 residues. Trimming cost V 0 bases and J 5 bases; bases outside gene matches: 6. CDR1 SGHTS and CDR2 YDEGEE come from the germline V gene. CDR3 amino acids: CASSLDLAGTDEQYF. DNA of the CDR3: TGTGCCAGCAGCTTGGATCTAGCGGGAACCGACGAGCAGTACTTC.

This sequence joins TRBV6-1 and TRBJ2-7, with 7 nucleotides matching TRBD2. CDR1 is MNHNS, CDR2 SASEGT, per germline. The CDR3 spans 15 residues. The ends lost 4 bases at V and 6 bases at J; junction bases unmatched: 12. The CDR3 is CASSATEAGRREQYF. CDR3 DNA: TGTGCCAGCAGTGCAACGGAAGCGGGGAGGCGCGAGCAGTACTTC.

The chain employs TRBV14 and TRBJ2-7; tentatively, D is TRBD2 (6 bases). Germline loops: CDR1 SGHDN, CDR2 FVKESK. The CDR3 has 16 amino acids. V dropped 2 bases and J dropped 0 bases, with 14 bases sitting between them. The CDR3 reads CASSQWGVGSSYEQYF. The CDR3 nucleotides read TGTGCCAGCAGCCAATGGGGCGTCGGGAGCTCCTACGAGCAGTACTTC.

The V call is TRBV6-5, the J call TRBJ2-7, with 7 bases lining up with TRBD1. The germline V gene has CDR1 MNHEY and CDR2 SVGAGI. V shed 6 bases and J 5 bases; nucleotides not matched to a gene: 7. The CDR3 has 13 amino acids. CDR3 protein: CASRHRGGNEQYF. The CDR3 nucleotides are TGTGCCAGCAGGCACAGGGGTGGGAACGAGCAGTACTTC.

V and J are TRBV7-8 and TRBJ2-2; D is possibly TRBD2 (6 bases). The CDR3 loop spans 15 amino acids. Germline lookup yields CDR1 SGHVS and CDR2 FQNEAQ. The V end was cut by 7 bases, the J end by 5 bases, with 17 bases between. In DNA, the CDR3 is TGTGCCAGCACACAACTCGGGGGATTGACCGGGGAGCTGTTTTTT. Translated: CASTQLGGLTGELFF.

The rearrangement uses TRBV6-5 and TRBJ1-4; tentatively, D is TRBD1 (5 bases). Trimming shortened V by 4 bases and J by 8 bases, and 11 bases separated the two germline ends. This CDR3 is built from 13 residues. CDR1 is MNHEY, CDR2 SVGAGI, per germline. The CDR3 loop reads CASSSGFEEKLFF. The CDR3 DNA follows: TGTGCCAGCAGTTCAGGGTTTGAGGAAAAACTGTTTTTT.

The rearrangement uses TRBV5-6 and TRBJ2-3, with D tentatively TRBD1 (6 bases). CDR1 is SGHDT, CDR2 YYEEEE, per germline. CDR3 length: 13 residues. The V end was cut by 3 bases, the J end by 3 bases, with 8 bases between. In nucleotides, the CDR3 is TGTGCCAGCAGCTGGCAGGGGACAGATACGCAGTATTTT. It encodes CASSWQGTDTQYF.

This clone was observed a single time. The rearrangement joins TRBV28 to TRBJ2-7; TRBD2 matches 9 bases. Looked up from germline, CDR1 is MDHEN and CDR2 is SYDVKM. This CDR3 is built from 13 residues. Losses at the gene ends were 6 bases for V and 3 bases for J; bases not matched to a gene: 3. CDR3 protein: CASSLAGFYEQYF. The CDR3 nucleotides read TGTGCCAGCAGCCTAGCGGGGTTCTACGAGCAGTACTTC.

The chain couples TRBV7-2 to TRBJ2-2; D is perhaps TRBD2 (7 bases). Deletions cut 1 base from V and 7 bases from J, with 16 bases between. CDR3 length: 16 amino acids. Germline values: CDR1 SGHTA, CDR2 FQGNSA. CDR3 DNA: TGTGCCAGCAGCTTAGTAGGGGGGGGGCATGGCGGGGAGCTGTTTTTT. This sequence encodes CASSLVGGGHGGELFF.

The chain is built from TRBV7-9 and TRBJ2-1; a possible D gene is TRBD1 (5 bases). CDR3 length: 14 residues. Germline V gene lookup returns CDR1 SEHNR and CDR2 FQNEAQ (reference sequence). Trimming removed 3 bases at V and 3 bases at J, with 9 bases between. The CDR3 bases are TGTGCCAGCAGCTTTCCAGGGTTCTACAATGAGCAGTTCTTC. This encodes CASSFPGFYNEQFF.

The chain uses TRBV19 and TRBJ2-1; 10 nucleotides agree with TRBD2. The CDR3 has 15 amino acids. The germline gives CDR1 LNHDA, CDR2 SQIVND (reference sequence). V trimming: 6 bases; J trimming: 7 bases; junction bases outside the gene matches: 9. CDR3 sequence reads: CASRISGGAGNEQFF. DNA of the CDR3: TGTGCCAGTAGGATCAGCGGGGGGGCCGGGAATGAGCAGTTCTTC.

The table lists this clone with a few counts. The V and J genes are TRBV5-1 and TRBJ2-7; 11 bases map to TRBD2. The CDR3 spans 14 residues. CDR1 and CDR2 (germline): SGHRS, YFSETQ. The ends lost 4 bases at V and 7 bases at J; junction bases unmatched: 7. CDR3 residues: CASSLLAGAREQYF. The CDR3 nucleotides read TGCGCCAGCAGCCTACTAGCGGGAGCTCGGGAGCAGTACTTC.

CDR3 protein: CASTLPESGAVTGELFF. In nucleotides, the CDR3 is TGCGCCAGCACCCTCCCAGAAAGCGGAGCAGTCACCGGGGAGCTGTTTTTT. The V gene is TRBV5-1, the J gene TRBJ2-2, with a possible D match to TRBD2 (5 bases). Trimming shortened V by 6 bases and J by 4 bases, and 22 bases separated the two germline ends. The CDR3 loop spans 17 amino acids. The germline V gene encodes CDR1 SGHRS and CDR2 YFSETQ.

The V and J genes are TRBV27 and TRBJ2-7, with 7 bases that match TRBD2. The CDR3 covers 15 residues. V lost 6 bases to trimming and J lost 0 bases; unmatched junction nucleotides: 8. The germline V gene encodes CDR1 MNHEY and CDR2 SMNVEV (reference sequence). CDR3 nucleotides: TGTGCCAGCAGATCCGGGACTATTAGCTCCTACGAGCAGTACTTC. Protein product: CASRSGTISSYEQYF.

The table lists this clone with a count of one. The chain has TRBV6-1 and TRBJ2-2; TRBD1 agrees at 7 bases. Trimming removed 7 bases from V and 0 bases from J; junction bases left unmatched: 5. Germline CDR1 reads MNHNS; CDR2 reads SASEGT. The CDR3 length is 15 residues. CDR3 sequence (DNA): TGTGCCAGCAAGGGACAGCTCGCGAACACCGGGGAGCTGTTTTTT. Translation gives CASKGQLANTGELFF.

This chain uses TRBV6-5 with TRBJ2-5; 8 bases are shared with TRBD2. The J call may be in error: the DNA end matches TRBJ2-7 better. The CDR3 extends over 14 amino acids. Germline V gives CDR1 MNHEY, CDR2 SVGAGI. CDR3 DNA sequence: TGTGCCAGCAGCTTCCAGCGGGAGTGGGACGAGCAGTACTTC. This gives the protein CASSFQREWDEQYF.